This T cell receptor beta chain stems from a study of blood T cell repertoires in COVID-19. In the study overall: The United States, Italy and Spain provided the acute and convalescent COVID-19 samples. PBMCs, B-cell-depleted T cells, or T cells provided the cDNA or gDNA that made up the material.

Authors' data handling: Quantification of nucleated cells was approximated via reference gene primer amplification. Produced via immunoSEQ multiplex PCR; TCRdb's table is partial and in-frame only. The DNA gave D and trimming, while V, J and clone size come from that table. The profile shows 45,000 to 65,000 clones, 70% to 85% of them singletons. From germline, CDR1 is LNHNV and CDR2 YYDKDF (reference sequence). The CDR3 has 19 residues. Germline trimming cut 3 bases from V and 0 bases from J; bases unmatched to any gene: 14. The chain joins TRBV15 to TRBJ1-5; 7 bases map to TRBD1. This clonotype originated in a man in his 60s with acute or convalescent COVID-19. The sample taken for sequencing was peripheral blood. The CDR3 nucleotides are TGTGCCACCAGCAGTACCGAGGGACAGTATGTTTATAGCAATCAGCCCCAGCATTTT. This translates into CATSSTEGQYVYSNQPQHF.